The rows below give T cell receptor beta chains drawn from one sample of a study of blood T cell repertoires in COVID-19. Measured with immunoSEQ multiplex PCR; TCRdb has only the in-frame clones, and not every one. The sample yields about 200,000 clones, approximately 88% seen once. Sequencing used peripheral blood. The source of these receptors is a man aged 35-49 years with acute or convalescent COVID-19. The CDR3 runs from the conserved cysteine through the conserved F or W. Each record gives: V gene, CDR3 protein.

>TRBV19
CASSTTGGGDGYTF
>TRBV6-2/TRBV6-3
CASSGDVAGGVRREQFF
>TRBV4-1
CASSQEAGGTYEQYF
>TRBV7-9
CASSTTGEPNEKLFF
>TRBV12-3/TRBV12-4
CASSRQGIEAFF
>TRBV6-5
CASSSLSGETQYF
>TRBV7-2
CASSLSGTNEQFF
>TRBV5-1
CASSLEVGVGYNEQFF
>TRBV11-2
CASSIAGEGPDTQYF
>TRBV5-4
CASSLAPLADTQYF
>TRBV2
CASINGVRETQYF
>TRBV6-5
CASSTRGDTILHF
>TRBV6-4
CASSDREGEVGYTF
>TRBV29-1
CSTMALNTEAFF
>TRBV6-5
CASSYFGGAPHEQYF
>TRBV3-1/TRBV3-2
CASSQGGTEAFF
>TRBV6-6
CASSSYYYNEQFF
>TRBV27
CASRSRKLAGGPGQETQYF
>TRBV3-1/TRBV3-2
CASSQGLAGGQQYF
>TRBV6-2/TRBV6-3
CASSPGTGGAGELFF
>TRBV24-1
CATSDLNRGSGEQYF
>TRBV7-8
CASSLADRGQETQYF
>TRBV4-1
CASSQSYPTPYGYTF
>TRBV20-1
CSAPEGREQYF
>TRBV5-8
CASSFPDTF
>TRBV20-1
CSASRQASSEAFF
>TRBV4-2
CASSQVGGSQPQHF
>TRBV4-2
CASSSESGSRDGELFF
>TRBV3-1/TRBV3-2
CASSQVSGRGEQFF
>TRBV5-1
CASSLASGSNQPQHF
>TRBV6-4
CASSFQTRGEQFF
>TRBV18
CASSPNLGQGNTGELFF
>TRBV6-5
CASGPSGGSYQPQHF